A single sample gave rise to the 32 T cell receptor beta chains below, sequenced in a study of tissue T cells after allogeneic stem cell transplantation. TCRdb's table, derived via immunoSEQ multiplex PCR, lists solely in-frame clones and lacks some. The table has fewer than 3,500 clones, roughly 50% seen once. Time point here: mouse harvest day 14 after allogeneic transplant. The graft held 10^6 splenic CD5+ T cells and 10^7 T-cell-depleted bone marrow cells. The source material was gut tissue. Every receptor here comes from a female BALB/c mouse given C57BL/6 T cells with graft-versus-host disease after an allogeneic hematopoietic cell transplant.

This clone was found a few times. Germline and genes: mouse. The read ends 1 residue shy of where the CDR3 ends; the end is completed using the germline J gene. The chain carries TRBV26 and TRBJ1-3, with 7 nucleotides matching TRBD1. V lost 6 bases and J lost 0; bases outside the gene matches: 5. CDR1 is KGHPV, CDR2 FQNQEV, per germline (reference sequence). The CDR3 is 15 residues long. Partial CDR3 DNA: TGTGCCAGCAGGGAGACAGGGAATTCTGGAAATACGCTCTAT. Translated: CASRETGNSGNTLY. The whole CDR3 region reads CASRETGNSGNTLYF.

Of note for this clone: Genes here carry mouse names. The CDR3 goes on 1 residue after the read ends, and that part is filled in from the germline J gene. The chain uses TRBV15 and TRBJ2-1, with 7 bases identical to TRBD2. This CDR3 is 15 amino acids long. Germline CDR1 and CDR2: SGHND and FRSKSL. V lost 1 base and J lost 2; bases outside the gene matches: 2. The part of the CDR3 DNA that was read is TGTGCCAGCAGTTTAGGGGGGGGGTACTATGCTGAGCAGTTC. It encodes CASSLGGGYYAEQF. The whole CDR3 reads CASSLGGGYYAEQFF.

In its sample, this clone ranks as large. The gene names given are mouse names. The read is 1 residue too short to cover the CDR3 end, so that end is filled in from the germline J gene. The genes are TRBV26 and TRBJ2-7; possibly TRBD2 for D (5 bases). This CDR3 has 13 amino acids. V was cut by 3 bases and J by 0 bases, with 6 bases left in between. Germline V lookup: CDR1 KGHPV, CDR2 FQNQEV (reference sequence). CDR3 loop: CASSLLGSYEQYF. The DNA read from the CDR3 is TGTGCCAGCAGTCTCCTGGGCTCCTATGAACAGTAC.

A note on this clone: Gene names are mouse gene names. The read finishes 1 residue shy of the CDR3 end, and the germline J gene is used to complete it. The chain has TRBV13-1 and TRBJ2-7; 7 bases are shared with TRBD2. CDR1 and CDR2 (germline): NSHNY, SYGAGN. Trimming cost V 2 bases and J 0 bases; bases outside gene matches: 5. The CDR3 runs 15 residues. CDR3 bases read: TGTGCCAGCAGTGACGGGGGGGGGAGCTCCTATGAACAGTAC. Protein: CASSDGGGSSYEQY. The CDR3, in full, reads CASSDGGGSSYEQYF.

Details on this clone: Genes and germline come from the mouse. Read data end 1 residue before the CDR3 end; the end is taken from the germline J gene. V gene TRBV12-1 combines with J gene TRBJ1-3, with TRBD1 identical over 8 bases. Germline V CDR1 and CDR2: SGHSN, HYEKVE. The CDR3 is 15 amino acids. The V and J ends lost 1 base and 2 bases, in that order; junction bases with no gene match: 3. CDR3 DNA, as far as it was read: TGTGCCAGCTCTCTGTTACAGGGGGCTGGAAATACGCTCTAT. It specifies CASSLLQGAGNTLY. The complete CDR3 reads CASSLLQGAGNTLYF.

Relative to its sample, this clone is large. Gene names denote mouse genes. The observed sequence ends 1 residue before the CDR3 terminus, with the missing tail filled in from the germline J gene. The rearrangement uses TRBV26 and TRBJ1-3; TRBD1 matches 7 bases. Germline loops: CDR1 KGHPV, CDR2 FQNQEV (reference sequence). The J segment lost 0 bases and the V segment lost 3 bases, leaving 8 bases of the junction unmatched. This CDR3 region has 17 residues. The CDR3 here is CASSLGRGFNSGNTLYF. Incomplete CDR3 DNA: TGTGCCAGCAGTCTAGGCAGGGGGTTTAATTCTGGAAATACGCTCTAT.

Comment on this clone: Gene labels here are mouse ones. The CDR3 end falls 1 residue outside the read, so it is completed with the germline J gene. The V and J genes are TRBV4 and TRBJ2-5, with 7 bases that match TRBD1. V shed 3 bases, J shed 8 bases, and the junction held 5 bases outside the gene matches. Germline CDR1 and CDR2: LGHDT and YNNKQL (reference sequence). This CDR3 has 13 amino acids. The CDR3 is CASSYRDRGTQYF. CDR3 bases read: TGTGCCAGCAGCTACCGGGACAGAGGCACCCAGTAC.

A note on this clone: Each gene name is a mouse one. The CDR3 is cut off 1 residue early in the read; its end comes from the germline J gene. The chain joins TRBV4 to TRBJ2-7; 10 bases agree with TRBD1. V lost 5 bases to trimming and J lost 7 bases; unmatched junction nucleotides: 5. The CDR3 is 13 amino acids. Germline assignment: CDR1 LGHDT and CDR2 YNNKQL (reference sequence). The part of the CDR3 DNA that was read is TGTGCCAGCAGCCGGGACAGGGGCGGGGAACAGTAC. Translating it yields CASSRDRGGEQY. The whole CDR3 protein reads CASSRDRGGEQYF.

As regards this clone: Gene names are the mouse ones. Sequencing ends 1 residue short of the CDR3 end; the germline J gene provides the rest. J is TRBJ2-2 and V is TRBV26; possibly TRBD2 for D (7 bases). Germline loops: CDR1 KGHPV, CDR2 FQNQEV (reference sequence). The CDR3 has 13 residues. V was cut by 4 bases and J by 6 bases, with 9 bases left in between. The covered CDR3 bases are TGTGCCAGCAGTCCTGGGGGCCCCGGGCAGCTCTAC. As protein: CASSPGGPGQLY. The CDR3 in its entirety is CASSPGGPGQLYF.

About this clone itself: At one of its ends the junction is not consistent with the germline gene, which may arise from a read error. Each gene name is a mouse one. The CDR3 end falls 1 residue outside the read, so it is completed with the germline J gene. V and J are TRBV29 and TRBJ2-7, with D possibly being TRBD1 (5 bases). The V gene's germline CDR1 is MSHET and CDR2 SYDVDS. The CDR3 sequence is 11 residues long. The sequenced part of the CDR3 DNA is TGTGCCAGCAGTGAAGGGGTTGAACAGTAC. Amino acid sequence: CASSEGVEQY. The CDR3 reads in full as CASSEGVEQYF.

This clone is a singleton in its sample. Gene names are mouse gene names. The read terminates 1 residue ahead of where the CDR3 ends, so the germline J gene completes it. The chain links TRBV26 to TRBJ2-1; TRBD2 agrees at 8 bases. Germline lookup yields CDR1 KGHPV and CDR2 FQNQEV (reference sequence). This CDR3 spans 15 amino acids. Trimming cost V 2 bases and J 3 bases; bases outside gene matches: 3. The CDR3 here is CASSLDWGPYAEQFF. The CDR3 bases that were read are TGTGCCAGCAGTCTGGACTGGGGTCCCTATGCTGAGCAGTTC.

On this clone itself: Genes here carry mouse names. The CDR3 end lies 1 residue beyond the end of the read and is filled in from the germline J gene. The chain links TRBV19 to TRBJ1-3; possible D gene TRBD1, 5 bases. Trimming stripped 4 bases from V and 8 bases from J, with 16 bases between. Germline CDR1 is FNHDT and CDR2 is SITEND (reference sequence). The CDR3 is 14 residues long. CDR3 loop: CASSLRRGRDTLYF. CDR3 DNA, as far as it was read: TGTGCCAGCAGTCTCCGACGGGGGAGGGATACGCTCTAT.

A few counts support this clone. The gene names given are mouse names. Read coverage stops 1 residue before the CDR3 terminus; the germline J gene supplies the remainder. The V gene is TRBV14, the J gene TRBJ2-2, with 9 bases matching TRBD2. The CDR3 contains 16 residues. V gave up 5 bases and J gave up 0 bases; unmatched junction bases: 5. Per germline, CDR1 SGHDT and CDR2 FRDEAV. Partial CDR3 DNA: TGTGCCAGCAGCCCCGGACTGGGGACAAACACCGGGCAGCTCTAC. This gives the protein CASSPGLGTNTGQLY. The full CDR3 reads CASSPGLGTNTGQLYF.

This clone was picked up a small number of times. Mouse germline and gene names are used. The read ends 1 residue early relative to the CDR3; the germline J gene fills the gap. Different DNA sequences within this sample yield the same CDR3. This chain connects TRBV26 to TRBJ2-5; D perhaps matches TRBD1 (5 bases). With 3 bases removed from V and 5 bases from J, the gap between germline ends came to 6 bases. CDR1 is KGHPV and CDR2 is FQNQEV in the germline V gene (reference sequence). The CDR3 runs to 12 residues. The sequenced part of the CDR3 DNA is TGTGCCAGCAGTCTAAGGGGAGACACCCAGTAC. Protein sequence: CASSLRGDTQY. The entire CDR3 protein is CASSLRGDTQYF.

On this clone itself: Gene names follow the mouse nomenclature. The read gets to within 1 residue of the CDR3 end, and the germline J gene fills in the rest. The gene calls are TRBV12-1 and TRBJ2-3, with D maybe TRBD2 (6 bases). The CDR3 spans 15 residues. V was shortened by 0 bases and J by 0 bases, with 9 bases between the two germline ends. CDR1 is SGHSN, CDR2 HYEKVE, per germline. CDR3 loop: CASSLGWGSAETLYF. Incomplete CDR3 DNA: TGTGCCAGCTCTCTCGGCTGGGGTAGTGCAGAAACGCTGTAT. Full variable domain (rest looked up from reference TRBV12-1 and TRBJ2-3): DSGVVQSPRHIIKEKGGRSVLTCIPISGHSNVVWYQQTLGKELKFLIQHYEKVERDKGFLPSRFSVQQFDDYHSEMNMSALELEDSAMYFCASSLGWGSAETLYFGSGTRLTVL.

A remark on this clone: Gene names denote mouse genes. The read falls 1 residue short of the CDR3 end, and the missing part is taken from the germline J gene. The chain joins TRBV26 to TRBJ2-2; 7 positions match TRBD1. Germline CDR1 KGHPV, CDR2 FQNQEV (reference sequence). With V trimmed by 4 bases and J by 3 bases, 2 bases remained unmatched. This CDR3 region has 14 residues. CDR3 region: CASSHRGDTGQLYF. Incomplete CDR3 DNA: TGTGCCAGCAGTCACAGGGGAGACACCGGGCAGCTCTAC.

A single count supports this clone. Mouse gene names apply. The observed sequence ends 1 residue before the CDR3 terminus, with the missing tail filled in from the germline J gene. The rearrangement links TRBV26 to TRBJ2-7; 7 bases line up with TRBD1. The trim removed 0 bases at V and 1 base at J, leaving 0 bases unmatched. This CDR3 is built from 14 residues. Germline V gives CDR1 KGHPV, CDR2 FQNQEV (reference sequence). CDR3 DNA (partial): TGTGCCAGCAGTCTGTCGACAGGGTCCTATGAACAGTAC. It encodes CASSLSTGSYEQY. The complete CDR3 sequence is CASSLSTGSYEQYF.

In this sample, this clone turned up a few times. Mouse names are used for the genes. The sequenced part of the CDR3 DNA is TGTGCCAGCAGGGGACAACAAAACACCTTGTAC. Protein sequence: CASRGQQNTLY. The full CDR3 reads CASRGQQNTLYF. The chain couples TRBV3 to TRBJ2-4; TRBD1 is a possible D gene (6 bases). The read falls 1 residue short of the CDR3 end, and the missing part is taken from the germline J gene. The V gene's germline CDR1 is SNHLY and CDR2 FYNGKV (reference sequence). Trimming took off 6 bases at V and 3 bases at J, with 7 bases between the two ends. This CDR3 contains 12 residues. Using reference TRBV3 and TRBJ2-4 for the parts outside the CDR3, the full variable domain is GPKVLQIPSHQIIDMGQMVTLNCDPVSNHLYFYWYKQILGQQMEFLVNFYNGKVMEKSKLFKDQFSVERPDGSYFTLKIQPTALEDSAVYFCASRGQQNTLYFGAGTRLSVL.

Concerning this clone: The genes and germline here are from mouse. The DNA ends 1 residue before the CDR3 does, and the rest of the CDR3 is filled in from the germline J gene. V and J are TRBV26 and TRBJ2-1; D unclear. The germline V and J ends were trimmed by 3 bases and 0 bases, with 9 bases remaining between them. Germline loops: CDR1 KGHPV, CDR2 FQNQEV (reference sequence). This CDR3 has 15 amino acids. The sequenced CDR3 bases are TGTGCCAGCAGTCTCCGGGCTTATAACTATGCTGAGCAGTTC. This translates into CASSLRAYNYAEQF. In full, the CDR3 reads CASSLRAYNYAEQFF.

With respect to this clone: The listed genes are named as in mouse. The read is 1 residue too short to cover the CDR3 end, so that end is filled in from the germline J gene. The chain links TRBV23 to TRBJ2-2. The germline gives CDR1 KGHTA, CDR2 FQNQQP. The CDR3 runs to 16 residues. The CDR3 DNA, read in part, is TGCTCCAGCAGTCAATCGGGGGAAGGGAACACCGGGCAGCTCTAC. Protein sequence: CSSSQSGEGNTGQLY. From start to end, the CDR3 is CSSSQSGEGNTGQLYF.

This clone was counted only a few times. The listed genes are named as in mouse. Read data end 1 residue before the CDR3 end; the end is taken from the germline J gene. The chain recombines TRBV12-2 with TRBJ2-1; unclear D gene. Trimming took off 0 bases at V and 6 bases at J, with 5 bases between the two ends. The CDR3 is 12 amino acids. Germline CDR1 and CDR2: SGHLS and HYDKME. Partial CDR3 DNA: TGTGCCAGCTCTCTCCCCAGTGCTGAGCAGTTC. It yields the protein CASSLPSAEQF. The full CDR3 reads CASSLPSAEQFF.

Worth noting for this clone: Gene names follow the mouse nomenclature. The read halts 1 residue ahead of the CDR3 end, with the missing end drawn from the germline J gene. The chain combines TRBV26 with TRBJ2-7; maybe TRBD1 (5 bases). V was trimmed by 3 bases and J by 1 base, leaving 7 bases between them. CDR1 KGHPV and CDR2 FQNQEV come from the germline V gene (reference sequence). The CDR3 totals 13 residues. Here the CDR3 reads CASSLTGSYEQYF. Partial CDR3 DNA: TGTGCCAGCAGTCTTACAGGTTCCTATGAACAGTAC.

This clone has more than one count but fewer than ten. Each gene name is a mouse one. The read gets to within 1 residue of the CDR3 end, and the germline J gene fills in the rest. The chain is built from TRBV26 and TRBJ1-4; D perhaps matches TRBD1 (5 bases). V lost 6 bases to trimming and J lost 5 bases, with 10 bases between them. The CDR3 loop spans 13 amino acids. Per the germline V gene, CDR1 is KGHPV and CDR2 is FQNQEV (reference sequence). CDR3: CASSPDRNERLFF. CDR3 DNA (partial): TGTGCCAGCAGCCCAGACAGAAACGAAAGATTATTT.

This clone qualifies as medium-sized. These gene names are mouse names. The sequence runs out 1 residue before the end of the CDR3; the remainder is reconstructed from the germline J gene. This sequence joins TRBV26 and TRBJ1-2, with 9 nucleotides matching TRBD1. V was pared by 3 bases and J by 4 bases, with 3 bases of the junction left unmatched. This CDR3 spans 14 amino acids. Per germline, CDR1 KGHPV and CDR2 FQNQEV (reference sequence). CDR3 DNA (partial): TGTGCCAGCAGTCTCGACAGGGGGAGCTCCGACTACACC. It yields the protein CASSLDRGSSDYT. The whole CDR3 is CASSLDRGSSDYTF. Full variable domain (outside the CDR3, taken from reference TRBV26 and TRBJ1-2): NSKVIQTPRYLVKGQGQKAKMRCIPEKGHPVVFWYQQNKNNEFKFLINFQNQEVLQQIDMTEKRFSAECPSNSPCSLEIQSSEAGDSALYLCASSLDRGSSDYTFGSGTRLLVI.

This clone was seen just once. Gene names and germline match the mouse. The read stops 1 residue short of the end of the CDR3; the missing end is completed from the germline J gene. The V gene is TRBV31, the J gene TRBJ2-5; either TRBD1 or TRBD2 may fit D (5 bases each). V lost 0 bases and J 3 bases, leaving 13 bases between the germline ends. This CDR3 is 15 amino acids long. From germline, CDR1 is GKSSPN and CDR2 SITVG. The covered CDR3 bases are TGTGCCTGGAGTCTAGGAGGGGCGCAACAAGACACCCAGTAC. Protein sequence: CAWSLGGAQQDTQY. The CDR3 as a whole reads CAWSLGGAQQDTQYF.

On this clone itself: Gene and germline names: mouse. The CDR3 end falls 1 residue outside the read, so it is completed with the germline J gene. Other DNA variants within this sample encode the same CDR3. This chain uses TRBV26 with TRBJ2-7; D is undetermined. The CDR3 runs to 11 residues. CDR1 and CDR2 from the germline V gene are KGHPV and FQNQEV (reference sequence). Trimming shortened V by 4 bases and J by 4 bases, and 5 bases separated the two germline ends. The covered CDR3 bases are TGTGCCAGCAGTCAGGGTTATGAACAGTAC. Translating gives CASSQGYEQY. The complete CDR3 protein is CASSQGYEQYF. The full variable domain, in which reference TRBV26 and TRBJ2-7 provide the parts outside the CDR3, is NSKVIQTPRYLVKGQGQKAKMRCIPEKGHPVVFWYQQNKNNEFKFLINFQNQEVLQQIDMTEKRFSAECPSNSPCSLEIQSSEAGDSALYLCASSQGYEQYFGPGTRLTVL.

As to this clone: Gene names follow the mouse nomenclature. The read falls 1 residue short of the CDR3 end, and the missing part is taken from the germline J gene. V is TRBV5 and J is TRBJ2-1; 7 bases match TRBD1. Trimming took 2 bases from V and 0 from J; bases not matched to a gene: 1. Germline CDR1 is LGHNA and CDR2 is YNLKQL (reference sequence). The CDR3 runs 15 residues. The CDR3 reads CASSQRQGNYAEQFF. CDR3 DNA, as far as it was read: TGTGCCAGCAGCCAAAGACAGGGTAACTATGCTGAGCAGTTC.

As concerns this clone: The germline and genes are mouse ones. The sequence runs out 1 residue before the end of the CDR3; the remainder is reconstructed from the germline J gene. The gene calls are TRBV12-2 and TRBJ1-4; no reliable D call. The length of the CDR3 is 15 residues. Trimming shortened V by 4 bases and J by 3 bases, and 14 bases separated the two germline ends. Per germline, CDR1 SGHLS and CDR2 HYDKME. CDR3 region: CASSRFVPPNERLFF. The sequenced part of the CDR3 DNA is TGTGCCAGCTCCCGTTTTGTACCTCCCAACGAAAGATTATTT.

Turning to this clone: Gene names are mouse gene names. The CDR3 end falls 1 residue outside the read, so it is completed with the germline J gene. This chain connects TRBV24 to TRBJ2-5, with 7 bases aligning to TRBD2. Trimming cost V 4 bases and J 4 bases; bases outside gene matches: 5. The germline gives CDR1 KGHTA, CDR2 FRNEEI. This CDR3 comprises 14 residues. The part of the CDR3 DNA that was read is TGTGCCAGCAGTCCCCGGCTGGGGGAAGACACCCAGTAC. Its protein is CASSPRLGEDTQY. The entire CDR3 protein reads CASSPRLGEDTQYF.

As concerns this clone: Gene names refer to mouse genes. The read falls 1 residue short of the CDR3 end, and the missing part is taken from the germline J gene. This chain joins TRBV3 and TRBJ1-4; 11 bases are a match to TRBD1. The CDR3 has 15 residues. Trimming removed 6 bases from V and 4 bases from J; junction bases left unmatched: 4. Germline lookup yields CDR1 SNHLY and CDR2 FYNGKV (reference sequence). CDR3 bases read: TGTGCCAGCAGTTCCGGGACAGGGGGCAACGAAAGATTATTT. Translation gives CASSSGTGGNERLF. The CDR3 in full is CASSSGTGGNERLFF.

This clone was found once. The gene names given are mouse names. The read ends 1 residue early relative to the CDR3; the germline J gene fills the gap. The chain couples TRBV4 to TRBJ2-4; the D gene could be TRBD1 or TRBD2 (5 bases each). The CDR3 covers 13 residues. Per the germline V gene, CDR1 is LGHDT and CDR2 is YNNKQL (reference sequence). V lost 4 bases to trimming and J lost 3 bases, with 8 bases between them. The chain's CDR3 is CASSSRGQNTLYF. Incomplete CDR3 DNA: TGTGCCAGCAGCTCCCGGGGGCAAAACACCTTGTAC.

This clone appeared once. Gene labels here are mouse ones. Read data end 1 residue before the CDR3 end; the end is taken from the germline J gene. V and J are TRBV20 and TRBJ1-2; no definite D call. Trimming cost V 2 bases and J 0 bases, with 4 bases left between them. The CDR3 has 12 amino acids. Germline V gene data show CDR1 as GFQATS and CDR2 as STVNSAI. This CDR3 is CGARTANSDYTF. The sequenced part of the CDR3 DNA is TGTGGTGCTAGGACAGCAAACTCCGACTACACC.